Below, 25 T cell receptor beta chains from the same sample are listed, as sequenced in a study of shared T cell receptors in the human thymus. Profiled with immunoSEQ multiplex PCR; TCRdb holds only in-frame clones, not every one. Of over 65,000 clones in the sample, more than 90% were seen once. Sequenced: thymocytes. The source is a human donor.

The chain employs TRBV13 and TRBJ1-3; D gene uncertain. V lost 3 bases to trimming and J lost 0 bases, with 12 bases between them. Germline V CDR1 and CDR2: PRHDT, FYEKMQ (reference sequence). The CDR3 loop spans 16 amino acids. This CDR3 is CASSLKVIPSGNTIYF. The CDR3 DNA sequence: TGTGCCAGCAGCTTGAAGGTAATCCCCTCTGGAAACACCATATATTTT.

The chain combines TRBV6-5 with TRBJ1-1, with D unclear. Germline values: CDR1 MNHEY, CDR2 SVGAGI. CDR3 size: 12 residues. Trimming removed 6 bases at V and 7 bases at J, with 12 bases between. CDR3 DNA: TGTGCCAGCAGATTTAGGGATGGTGAAGCTTTCTTT. Translated: CASRFRDGEAFF.

The chain couples TRBV7-9 to TRBJ2-7; tentative D call: TRBD2 (5 bases). The CDR3 runs to 17 residues. V was trimmed by 0 bases and J by 3 bases, leaving 18 bases between them. Germline loops: CDR1 SEHNR, CDR2 FQNEAQ (reference sequence). CDR3 in amino acids: CASSLAGENPTFYEQYF. CDR3 coding DNA: TGTGCCAGCAGCTTAGCTGGGGAGAACCCAACCTTCTACGAGCAGTACTTC. The entire variable domain, with the rest obtained from reference TRBV7-9 and TRBJ2-7, is as follows: DTGVSQNPRHKITKRGQNVTFRCDPISEHNRLYWYRQTLGQGPEFLTYFQNEAQLEKSRLLSDRFSAERPKGSFSTLEIQRTEQGDSAMYLCASSLAGENPTFYEQYFGPGTRLTVT.

The V and J genes are TRBV28 and TRBJ2-7, with 8 bases matching TRBD1. This CDR3 spans 15 amino acids. After removal of 2 bases from V and 7 bases from J, the junction contained 10 bases not matched to a gene. Looked up from germline, CDR1 is MDHEN and CDR2 is SYDVKM. For the CDR3, the DNA is TGTGCCAGCAGTTTAAAGCAGGGGGCGGTAGGGGAGCAGTACTTC. It specifies CASSLKQGAVGEQYF.

This chain links TRBV7-9 with TRBJ2-7, with 8 bases aligning to TRBD1. The germline CDR1 and CDR2 sequences are SEHNR and FQNEAQ (reference sequence). The V segment lost 3 bases and the J segment 4 bases; nucleotides outside the gene matches: 11. The CDR3 is 16 amino acids. The CDR3 reads CASSFPQGAVRYEQYF. CDR3 nucleotide sequence: TGTGCCAGCAGCTTTCCCCAGGGGGCGGTCAGATACGAGCAGTACTTC.

This clone was seen once. This chain uses TRBV6-5 with TRBJ1-1; TRBD1 aligns across 7 bases. Germline CDR1 reads MNHEY; CDR2 reads SVGAGI. CDR3 length: 15 amino acids. Trimming at V came to 4 bases and at J to 5 bases, leaving 10 bases not matched to a gene. This CDR3 reads CASSFTTGRGTEAFF. CDR3 DNA: TGTGCCAGCAGTTTTACGACAGGGAGGGGAACTGAAGCTTTCTTT.

This rearrangement joins TRBV14 to TRBJ2-5, with D tentatively TRBD2 (6 bases). The germline V gene has CDR1 SGHDN and CDR2 FVKESK. This CDR3 region has 14 residues. V lost 4 bases to trimming and J lost 5 bases, with 14 bases between them. The CDR3 here is CASSRPRLDETQYF. The CDR3 DNA reads as TGTGCCAGCAGCCGCCCAAGACTAGACGAGACCCAGTACTTC.

The rearrangement joins TRBV10-2 to TRBJ1-4; 7 nucleotides agree with TRBD1. The CDR3 sequence is 14 residues long. Losses at the gene ends were 5 bases for V and 8 bases for J; bases not matched to a gene: 8. The germline V gene encodes CDR1 WSHSY and CDR2 SAAADI. For the CDR3, the DNA is TGCGCCAGCAGTTTTACCGGGACAGAAGAAAAACTGTTTTTT. Its translation is CASSFTGTEEKLFF.

The chain carries TRBV19 and TRBJ2-7; D is unclear. The V gene's germline CDR1 is LNHDA and CDR2 SQIVND (reference sequence). The CDR3 sequence is 13 residues long. The V and J ends lost 6 bases and 6 bases respectively, with 15 bases between them. The CDR3 spells CASRRARTSEQYF. The CDR3 DNA reads TGTGCCAGTAGACGCGCCCGGACCTCCGAGCAGTACTTC.

V usage is TRBV4-2 and J usage is TRBJ2-3; a weak D match, TRBD2 (6 bases). V shed 1 base and J shed 0 bases, with 11 bases lying between them. The V gene's germline CDR1 is LGHNA and CDR2 YNFKEQ. The CDR3 sequence is 16 residues long. The CDR3 nucleotides read TGTGCCAGCAGCCAAGTGCCTAGCGCTAGCACAGATACGCAGTATTTT. It specifies CASSQVPSASTDTQYF.

The chain employs TRBV9 and TRBJ1-5; possible D gene TRBD1, 5 bases. Trimming removed 0 bases from V and 7 bases from J, with 11 bases in between. Germline CDR1 and CDR2: SGDLS and YYNGEE. This CDR3 is built from 14 residues. The CDR3 DNA reads as TGTGCCAGCAGCGTAGGGGAGGGGACCCAGCCCCAGCATTTT. It yields the protein CASSVGEGTQPQHF.

The V and J genes are TRBV2 and TRBJ1-5; D is uncertain. Trimming cost V 7 bases and J 3 bases, with 13 bases left between them. The CDR3 has 14 amino acids. Germline CDR1 SNHLY, CDR2 FYNNEI. CDR3 in DNA: TGTGCCAGCATGGGGTTAGCCTTCAATCAGCCCCAGCATTTT. It codes for CASMGLAFNQPQHF.

The J gene is TRBJ1-1, the V gene TRBV5-8; no definite D call. Germline V gene lookup returns CDR1 SGHTS and CDR2 YDEGEE. The V end was cut by 0 bases, the J end by 0 bases, with 15 bases between. CDR3 size: 17 residues. The CDR3 coding sequence is TGTGCCAGCAGCTTGGTGGCCGTAAAATCAATGAACACTGAAGCTTTCTTT. Translation: CASSLVAVKSMNTEAFF.

The rearrangement uses TRBV7-9 and TRBJ1-4, with a possible D match to TRBD1 (6 bases). Germline V lookup: CDR1 SEHNR, CDR2 FQNEAQ (reference sequence). The V gene lost 2 bases and the J gene lost 8 bases, with 15 bases spanning the gap. This CDR3 region has 15 residues. The CDR3 spells CASSLFSQGREKLFF. The CDR3 DNA reads as TGTGCCAGCAGCTTATTTTCACAGGGTCGAGAAAAACTGTTTTTT.

The chain couples TRBV27 to TRBJ2-7; TRBD2 matches 9 bases. Trimming cost V 2 bases and J 4 bases; bases outside gene matches: 6. CDR1 and CDR2 from the germline V gene are MNHEY and SMNVEV (reference sequence). This CDR3 region has 15 residues. CDR3 loop: CASSLGTSPRYEQYF. CDR3 DNA: TGTGCCAGCAGTTTAGGGACTAGCCCACGGTACGAGCAGTACTTC.

The rearrangement uses TRBV7-3 and TRBJ1-6, with 7 bases lining up with TRBD1. The CDR3 covers 16 residues. Germline V lookup: CDR1 SGHTA, CDR2 FQGTGA. The junction had 13 bases not matched to a gene; V was cut back by 6 bases and J by 8 bases. This CDR3 is CASRYRDRLPHSPLHF. CDR3 nucleotides: TGTGCCAGCAGGTACCGGGACAGACTGCCGCATTCACCCCTCCACTTT.

In DNA form, the CDR3 reads TGTGCCAGCAGCCTAGGGCGCGGGGACACTCACGAGCAGTACTTC. This encodes CASSLGRGDTHEQYF. The chain couples TRBV9 to TRBJ2-7; D is perhaps TRBD1 or TRBD2 (6 bases each). Trimming pared 4 bases from V and 5 bases from J, leaving 19 bases between. Germline V gene data show CDR1 as SGDLS and CDR2 as YYNGEE. The CDR3 runs to 15 residues.

J is TRBJ2-2 and V is TRBV6-5; D possibly corresponds to TRBD1 (5 bases). The V end lost 4 bases, the J end lost 1 base, and 10 bases lay between the germline ends. CDR3 length equals 15 residues. Germline V gene sequence: CDR1 MNHEY, CDR2 SVGAGI. The CDR3 here is CASSLRQLNTGELFF. The DNA for the CDR3 is TGTGCCAGCAGTTTACGACAGTTGAACACCGGGGAGCTGTTTTTT.

The gene calls are TRBV2 and TRBJ2-2, with D perhaps TRBD1 (5 bases). V lost 5 bases and J 3 bases, leaving 13 bases between the germline ends. This CDR3 comprises 15 residues. Germline assignment: CDR1 SNHLY and CDR2 FYNNEI. DNA of the CDR3: TGTGCCAGCAGTCCGACTGACAGAGACACCGGGGAGCTGTTTTTT. Amino acid sequence: CASSPTDRDTGELFF.

The V gene is TRBV2, the J gene TRBJ2-3; D ambiguous. The germline V gene has CDR1 SNHLY and CDR2 FYNNEI. The CDR3 consists of 16 residues. The V and J ends lost 0 bases and 5 bases respectively, with 15 bases between them. CDR3 loop: CASSEALRSSGDTQYF. The CDR3 nucleotides read TGTGCCAGCAGTGAAGCGTTACGGAGTTCAGGAGATACGCAGTATTTT.

V gene TRBV2 combines with J gene TRBJ1-6; TRBD1 agrees at 8 bases. CDR3 size: 14 residues. Trimming took 6 bases from V and 10 from J; bases not matched to a gene: 8. Germline CDR1 is SNHLY and CDR2 is FYNNEI. CDR3 nucleotide sequence: TGTGCCAGCAGCGAAATAACAGGGGGATCACCCCTCCACTTT. This gives the protein CASSEITGGSPLHF. The full variable domain, completed using reference TRBV2 and TRBJ1-6, is EPEVTQTPSHQVTQMGQEVILRCVPISNHLYFYWYRQILGQKVEFLVSFYNNEISEKSEIFDDQFSVERPDGSNFTLKIRSTKLEDSAMYFCASSEITGGSPLHFGNGTRLTVT.

The rearrangement uses TRBV15 and TRBJ2-7, with a tentative D call TRBD2 (6 bases). The CDR3 has 17 amino acids. The germline V gene has CDR1 LNHNV and CDR2 YYDKDF (reference sequence). Between the trimmed V and J ends, which lost 5 bases and 6 bases, there was a span of 26 bases. The chain's CDR3 is CATSSPGEGLLEGEQYF. Written as DNA, the CDR3 is TGTGCCACCAGCTCACCCGGAGAGGGGCTTCTGGAGGGCGAGCAGTACTTC.

This clone was observed a single time. This chain joins TRBV27 and TRBJ2-2, with D maybe TRBD1 (6 bases). The CDR3 is 13 amino acids. Germline CDR1 and CDR2: MNHEY and SMNVEV (reference sequence). V lost 8 bases to trimming and J lost 5 bases, with 12 bases between them. The CDR3 DNA follows: TGTGCCAGCCTGAACAGGGAGACCGGGGAGCTGTTTTTT. Translating it yields CASLNRETGELFF.

The V call is TRBV27, the J call TRBJ2-2, with a possible D match to TRBD1 (6 bases). Germline CDR1 MNHEY, CDR2 SMNVEV (reference sequence). This CDR3 contains 16 residues. The V and J ends lost 1 base and 0 bases respectively, with 9 bases between them. The chain's CDR3 is CASSLWKGANTGELFF. CDR3 nucleotide sequence: TGTGCCAGCAGTTTATGGAAGGGGGCGAACACCGGGGAGCTGTTTTTT.

The chain links TRBV12-5 to TRBJ1-2, with unresolved D. There are 17 residues in the CDR3. CDR1 is LGHNT, CDR2 FRNRAP, per germline. The V gene lost 0 bases and the J gene lost 4 bases, with 18 bases spanning the gap. Here the CDR3 reads CASGLVRLGDSSYGYTF. The CDR3 DNA sequence: TGTGCTAGTGGTTTGGTACGTTTGGGAGACTCCTCCTATGGCTACACCTTC.